The 16 T cell receptor beta chains below all came from one sample that was sequenced in a study of cytomegalovirus exposure and HLA in healthy donors. The PCR employed 60 Vbeta primers together with 13 Jbeta primers. Only in-frame clones appear in the TCRdb table, and some are missing; sequencing was by immunoSEQ multiplex PCR. The sample holds 60,000 to 100,000 clones. The sample taken for sequencing was PBMCs. These receptors were obtained from a man aged 25-45 years in good health and CMV-seronegative.

V is TRBV4-3 and J is TRBJ2-2, with TRBD2 matching over 11 bases. J lost 4 bases, V lost 0 bases, and 7 bases had no gene match. Per germline, CDR1 LGHNA and CDR2 YSLEER. The CDR3 runs to 18 residues. The CDR3 spells CASSQEISGRVRTGELFF. CDR3 nucleotides: TGCGCCAGCAGCCAAGAGATTAGCGGGAGGGTGCGCACCGGGGAGCTGTTTTTT.

The chain uses TRBV21-1 and TRBJ2-7; no check of the table's D call, TRBD1, against the DNA was made. TRBV21-1 is assigned pseudogene status. The CDR3 spans 15 residues. The CDR3 bases are TGTGCCAGCACGGACCCGGGGACAGTCTCCTACGAGCAGTACTTC. The encoded protein is CASTDPGTVSYEQYF.

J is TRBJ2-5 and V is TRBV18, with TRBD1 identical over 10 bases. The CDR3 spans 14 residues. The germline gives CDR1 KGHSH, CDR2 LQKENI. V dropped 2 bases and J dropped 3; count of bases not matched to a gene: 0. This CDR3 reads CASSPGTGEETQYF. The CDR3 DNA reads TGTGCCAGCTCACCAGGGACAGGGGAAGAGACCCAGTACTTC.

The rearrangement links TRBV7-9 to TRBJ1-1; 7 bases are shared with TRBD1. Trimming at V came to 5 bases and at J to 1 base, leaving 7 bases not matched to a gene. The CDR3 is 15 residues long. Germline CDR1 and CDR2: SEHNR and FQNEAQ (reference sequence). The CDR3 is CASSHGGGRNTEAFF. In DNA, the CDR3 is TGTGCCAGCAGCCACGGAGGGGGCAGGAACACTGAAGCTTTCTTT.

The J gene is TRBJ1-5, the V gene TRBV4-2, with D possibly TRBD1 on 5 matching bases. The CDR3 has 15 amino acids. The V gene lost 1 base and the J gene lost 3 bases, with 10 bases spanning the gap. CDR1 and CDR2 from the germline V gene are LGHNA and YNFKEQ. The CDR3 spells CASSQGTGYNQPQHF. CDR3 DNA: TGTGCCAGCAGCCAAGGTACAGGTTACAATCAGCCCCAGCATTTT.

The chain uses TRBV7-3 and TRBJ2-7; D not resolved. Germline CDR1 is SGHTA and CDR2 is FQGTGA. The CDR3 runs to 13 residues. With 5 bases removed from V and 2 bases from J, the gap between germline ends came to 10 bases. The CDR3 DNA sequence: TGTGCCAGCAGCCCTCCTAACGCCTACGAGCAGTACTTC. Encoded protein: CASSPPNAYEQYF.

V gene TRBV18 combines with J gene TRBJ1-2; 7 bases line up with TRBD1. This CDR3 is 13 amino acids long. V lost 5 bases, J lost 4 bases, and 4 bases stayed unmatched. CDR1 is KGHSH, CDR2 LQKENI, per germline. For the CDR3, the DNA is TGTGCCAGCTCAGCCGGGACAGTCTATGGCTACACCTTC. Its translation is CASSAGTVYGYTF.

V usage is TRBV18 and J usage is TRBJ2-5, with a weak D call TRBD1 (5 bases). The CDR3 covers 14 residues. Germline V lookup: CDR1 KGHSH, CDR2 LQKENI. V dropped 3 bases and J dropped 1 base, with 9 bases sitting between them. CDR3 amino acids: CASSPEQGQETQYF. The CDR3 coding sequence is TGTGCCAGCTCACCTGAGCAGGGCCAAGAGACCCAGTACTTC.

The CDR3 DNA is TGTGCCAGCAGACTCCTACAGGAGACCCAGTACTTC. Translation gives CASRLLQETQYF. This chain joins TRBV2 and TRBJ2-5, with D unresolved. Germline CDR1 and CDR2: SNHLY and FYNNEI. V shed 6 bases and J shed 5 bases, with 10 bases lying between them. The CDR3 runs 12 residues.

The chain is built from TRBV19 and TRBJ1-4; 8 nucleotides agree with TRBD1. Germline trimming cut 1 base from V and 4 bases from J; bases unmatched to any gene: 5. Looked up from germline, CDR1 is LNHDA and CDR2 is SQIVND (reference sequence). This CDR3 has 16 residues. CDR3 region: CASSIVFRGLNEKLFF. The CDR3 region has the DNA TGTGCCAGTAGTATAGTTTTCAGGGGGCTTAATGAAAAACTGTTTTTT.

V is TRBV2 and J is TRBJ1-6; no clear D gene. V was trimmed by 0 bases and J by 9 bases, leaving 9 bases between them. The CDR3 spans 14 residues. Germline V gene lookup returns CDR1 SNHLY and CDR2 FYNNEI. This CDR3 is CASSEARSVSPLHF. The CDR3 region has the DNA TGTGCCAGCAGTGAAGCGAGATCGGTTTCACCCCTCCACTTT.

V and J are TRBV6-1 and TRBJ2-1, with 8 bases matching TRBD1. The J segment lost 3 bases and the V segment lost 7 bases, leaving 5 bases of the junction unmatched. The CDR3 contains 14 residues. Germline values: CDR1 MNHNS, CDR2 SASEGT. The CDR3 sequence is CASTDREGYNEQFF. The CDR3 nucleotides read TGTGCCAGCACGGACAGGGAAGGCTACAATGAGCAGTTCTTC.

The chain employs TRBV7-3 and TRBJ2-1, with 8 nucleotides matching TRBD2. With V trimmed by 5 bases and J by 1 base, 7 bases remained unmatched. The CDR3 extends over 16 amino acids. Germline loops: CDR1 SGHTA, CDR2 FQGTGA. The CDR3 DNA reads TGTGCCAGCAGCCCAAGCCTAGCGGGTTCCTACAATGAGCAGTTCTTC. This encodes CASSPSLAGSYNEQFF.

The chain carries TRBV6-1 and TRBJ2-3; weak D call: TRBD2 (6 bases). Germline CDR1 MNHNS, CDR2 SASEGT. Deletions cut 11 bases from V and 2 bases from J, with 17 bases between. The CDR3 is 14 amino acids. The CDR3 DNA is TGTGCCGCGAACCGGGACTCCTACACAGATACGCAGTATTTT. This codes for CAANRDSYTDTQYF.

The chain joins TRBV18 to TRBJ1-5; weak D call: TRBD1 (6 bases). The CDR3 extends over 16 amino acids. CDR1 is KGHSH, CDR2 LQKENI, per germline. Trimming shortened V by 1 base and J by 4 bases, and 14 bases separated the two germline ends. CDR3 nucleotides: TGTGCCAGCTCACCACTTGGGACAACTTCAAATCAGCCCCAGCATTTT. This gives the protein CASSPLGTTSNQPQHF.

The CDR3 sequence is CASSAVALARNEQFF. Written as DNA, the CDR3 is TGTGCCAGCAGTGCCGTGGCGCTAGCGCGCAATGAGCAGTTCTTC. V is TRBV6-6 and J is TRBJ2-1, with D possibly being TRBD2 (6 bases). V lost 5 bases to trimming and J lost 6 bases, with 17 bases between them. CDR1 and CDR2 (germline): MNHNY, SVGAGI (reference sequence). The CDR3 length is 15 residues.